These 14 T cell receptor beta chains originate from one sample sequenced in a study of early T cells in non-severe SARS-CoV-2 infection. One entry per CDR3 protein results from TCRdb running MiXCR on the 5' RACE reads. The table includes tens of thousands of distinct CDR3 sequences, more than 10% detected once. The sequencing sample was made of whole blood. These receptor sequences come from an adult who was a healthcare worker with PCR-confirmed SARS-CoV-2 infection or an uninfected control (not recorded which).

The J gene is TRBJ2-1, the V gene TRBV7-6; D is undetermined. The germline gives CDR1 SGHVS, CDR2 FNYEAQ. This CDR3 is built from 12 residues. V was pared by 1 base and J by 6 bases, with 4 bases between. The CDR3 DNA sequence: TGTGCCAGCAGCTTAGTGGTCAATGAGCAGTTCTTC. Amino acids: CASSLVVNEQFF.

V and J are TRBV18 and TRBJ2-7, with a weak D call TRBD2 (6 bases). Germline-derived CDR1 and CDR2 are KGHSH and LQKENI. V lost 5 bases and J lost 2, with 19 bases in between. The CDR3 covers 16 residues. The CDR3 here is CASSRDPGTSTYEQYF. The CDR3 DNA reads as TGTGCCAGCTCAAGAGATCCCGGGACTTCTACCTACGAGCAGTACTTC.

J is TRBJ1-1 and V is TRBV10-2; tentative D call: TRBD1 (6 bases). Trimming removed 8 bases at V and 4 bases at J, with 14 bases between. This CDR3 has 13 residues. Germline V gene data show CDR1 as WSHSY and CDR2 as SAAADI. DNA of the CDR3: TGCGCCAGCCGAAGGGGGGTGCTCACTGAAGCTTTCTTT. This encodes CASRRGVLTEAFF.

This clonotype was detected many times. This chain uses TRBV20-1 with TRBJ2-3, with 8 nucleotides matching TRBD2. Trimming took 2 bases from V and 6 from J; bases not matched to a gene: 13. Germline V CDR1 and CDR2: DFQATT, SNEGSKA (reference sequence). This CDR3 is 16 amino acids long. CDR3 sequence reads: CSARTEAGAARDTQYF. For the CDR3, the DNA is TGCAGTGCTAGAACCGAAGCGGGGGCTGCTCGGGATACGCAGTATTTT.

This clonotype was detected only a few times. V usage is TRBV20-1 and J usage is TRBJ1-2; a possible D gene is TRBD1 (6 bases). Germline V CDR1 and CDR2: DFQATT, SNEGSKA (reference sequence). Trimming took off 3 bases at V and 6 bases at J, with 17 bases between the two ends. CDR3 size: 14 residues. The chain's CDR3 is CSASGAGEGHGYTF. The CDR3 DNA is TGCAGTGCTAGCGGTGCAGGGGAAGGGCATGGCTACACCTTC.

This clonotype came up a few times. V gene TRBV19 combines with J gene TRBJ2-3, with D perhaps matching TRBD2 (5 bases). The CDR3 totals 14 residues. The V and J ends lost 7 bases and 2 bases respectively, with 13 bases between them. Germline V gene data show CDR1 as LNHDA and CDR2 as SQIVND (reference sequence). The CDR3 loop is CASTPSGYTDTQYF. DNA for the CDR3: TGTGCCAGTACCCCCTCGGGGTACACAGATACGCAGTATTTT. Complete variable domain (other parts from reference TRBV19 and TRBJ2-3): DGGITQSPKYLFRKEGQNVTLSCEQNLNHDAMYWYRQDPGQGLRLIYYSQIVNDFQKGDIAEGYSVSREKKESFPLTVTSAQKNPTAFYLCASTPSGYTDTQYFGPGTRLTVL.

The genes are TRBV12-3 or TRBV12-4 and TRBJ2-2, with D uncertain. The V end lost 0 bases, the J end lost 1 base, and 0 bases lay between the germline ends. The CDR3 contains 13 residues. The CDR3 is CASSLANTGELFF. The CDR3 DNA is TGTGCCAGCAGTTTAGCGAACACCGGGGAGCTGTTTTTT.

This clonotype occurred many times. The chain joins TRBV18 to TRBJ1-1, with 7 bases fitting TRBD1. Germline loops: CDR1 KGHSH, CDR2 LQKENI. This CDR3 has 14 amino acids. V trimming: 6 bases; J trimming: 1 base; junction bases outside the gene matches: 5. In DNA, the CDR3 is TGTGCCAGCTCCCGCAGGGGGGCGAACACTGAAGCTTTCTTT. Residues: CASSRRGANTEAFF.

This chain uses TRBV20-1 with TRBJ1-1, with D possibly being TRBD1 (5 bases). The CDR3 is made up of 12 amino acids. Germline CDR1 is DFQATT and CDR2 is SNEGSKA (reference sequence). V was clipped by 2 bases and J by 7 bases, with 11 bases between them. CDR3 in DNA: TGCAGTGCTAGAAAAGGGGATGGTGAAGCTTTCTTT. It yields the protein CSARKGDGEAFF.

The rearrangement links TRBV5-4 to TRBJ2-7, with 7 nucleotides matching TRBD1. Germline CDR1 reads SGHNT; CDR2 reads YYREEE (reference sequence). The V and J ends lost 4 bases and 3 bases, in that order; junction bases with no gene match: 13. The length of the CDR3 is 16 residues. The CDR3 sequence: CASSLGSPGQNYEQYF. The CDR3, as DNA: TGTGCCAGCAGCCTGGGGTCCCCGGGACAGAACTACGAGCAGTACTTC. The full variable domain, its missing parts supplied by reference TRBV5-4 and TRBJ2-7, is ETGVTQSPTHLIKTRGQQVTLRCSSQSGHNTVSWYQQALGQGPQFIFQYYREEENGRGNFPPRFSGLQFPNYSSELNVNALELDDSALYLCASSLGSPGQNYEQYFGPGTRLTVT.

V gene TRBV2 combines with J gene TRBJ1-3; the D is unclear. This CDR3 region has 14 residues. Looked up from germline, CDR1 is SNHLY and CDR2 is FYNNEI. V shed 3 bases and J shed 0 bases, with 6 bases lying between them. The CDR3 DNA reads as TGTGCCAGCAGTGAGAGGTTCTCTGGAAACACCATATATTTT. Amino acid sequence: CASSERFSGNTIYF. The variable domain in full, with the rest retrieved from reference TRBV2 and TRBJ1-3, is EPEVTQTPSHQVTQMGQEVILRCVPISNHLYFYWYRQILGQKVEFLVSFYNNEISEKSEIFDDQFSVERPDGSNFTLKIRSTKLEDSAMYFCASSERFSGNTIYFGEGSWLTVV.

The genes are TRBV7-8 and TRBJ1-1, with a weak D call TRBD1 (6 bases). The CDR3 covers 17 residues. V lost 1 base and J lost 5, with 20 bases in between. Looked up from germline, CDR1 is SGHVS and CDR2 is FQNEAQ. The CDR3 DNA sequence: TGTGCCAGCAGCTTAGTGAATTCGGGACAAGGAGGGACTGAAGCTTTCTTT. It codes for CASSLVNSGQGGTEAFF.

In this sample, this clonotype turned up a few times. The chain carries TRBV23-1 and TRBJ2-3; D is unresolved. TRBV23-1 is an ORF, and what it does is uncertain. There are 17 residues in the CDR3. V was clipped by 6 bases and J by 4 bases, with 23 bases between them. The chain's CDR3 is CASSQITGSWQSDTQYF. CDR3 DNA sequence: TGCGCCAGCAGCCAAATTACCGGGTCTTGGCAGTCAGATACGCAGTATTTT.

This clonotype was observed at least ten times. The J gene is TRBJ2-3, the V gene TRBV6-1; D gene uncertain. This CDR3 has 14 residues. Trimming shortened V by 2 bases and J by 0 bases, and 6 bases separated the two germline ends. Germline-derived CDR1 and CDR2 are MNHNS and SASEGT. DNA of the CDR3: TGTGCCAGCAGTGAATGGCAGAGCACAGATACGCAGTATTTT. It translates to CASSEWQSTDTQYF.